This is a list of T cell receptor beta chains from one sample in a study of blood T cell repertoires in COVID-19. The repertoire was sequenced with immunoSEQ multiplex PCR; TCRdb's copy has only in-frame clones and lacks some. The table has roughly 230,000 clones, about four fifths seen once. What was sequenced was peripheral blood. The receptors come from a middle-aged man with acute or convalescent COVID-19. CDR3s leave out the opening cysteine and the closing phenylalanine or tryptophan. Fields, in order: CDR3 protein, D gene, J gene, V gene. D genes are given only for firm matches.

CDR3 protein: ASSFTGYTEAF; D gene: -; J gene: TRBJ1-1; V gene: TRBV12-3/TRBV12-4
CDR3 protein: ASSLDAGNTEAF; D gene: -; J gene: TRBJ1-1; V gene: TRBV5-1
CDR3 protein: ASSIQENTEAF; D gene: -; J gene: TRBJ1-1; V gene: TRBV7-6
CDR3 protein: ASSEYNAYGYT; D gene: -; J gene: TRBJ1-2; V gene: TRBV6-1
CDR3 protein: ASSLPEPYQPQH; D gene: -; J gene: TRBJ1-5; V gene: TRBV28
CDR3 protein: ASSATSGRETQY; D gene: TRBD2; J gene: TRBJ2-5; V gene: TRBV9
CDR3 protein: SAMGGTEAF; D gene: -; J gene: TRBJ1-1; V gene: TRBV20-1
CDR3 protein: ASSFSLAGGTYEQY; D gene: TRBD2; J gene: TRBJ2-7; V gene: TRBV7-2
CDR3 protein: ASSYRRGDDEQF; D gene: TRBD2; J gene: TRBJ2-1; V gene: TRBV6-5
CDR3 protein: ASSQRYEQY; D gene: -; J gene: TRBJ2-7; V gene: TRBV3-1/TRBV3-2
CDR3 protein: ATRVQGSGNTIY; D gene: -; J gene: TRBJ1-3; V gene: TRBV11-2